This TCR beta chain was profiled in a study of cytomegalovirus exposure and HLA in healthy donors. Unrecorded immune exposures were likely, despite nominal health at sampling. PCR primers comprised 60 Vbeta and 13 Jbeta primers. Data came from immunoSEQ multiplex PCR; TCRdb stores just in-frame clones and leaves some out. The sample yields about 190,000 clones, 65% to 75% seen once. The V and J ends lost 5 bases and 5 bases, in that order; junction bases with no gene match: 2. Germline-derived CDR1 and CDR2 are MNHEY and SMNVEV (reference sequence). This CDR3 spans 13 amino acids. This clonotype was obtained from a man aged 25-40 years in good health and CMV-seropositive. The sequenced sample was PBMCs. The chain couples TRBV27 to TRBJ1-5, with 8 bases lining up with TRBD1. The CDR3 bases are TGTGCCAGCAGTCCGACAGGGGATCAGCCCCAGCATTTT. It is translated as CASSPTGDQPQHF.